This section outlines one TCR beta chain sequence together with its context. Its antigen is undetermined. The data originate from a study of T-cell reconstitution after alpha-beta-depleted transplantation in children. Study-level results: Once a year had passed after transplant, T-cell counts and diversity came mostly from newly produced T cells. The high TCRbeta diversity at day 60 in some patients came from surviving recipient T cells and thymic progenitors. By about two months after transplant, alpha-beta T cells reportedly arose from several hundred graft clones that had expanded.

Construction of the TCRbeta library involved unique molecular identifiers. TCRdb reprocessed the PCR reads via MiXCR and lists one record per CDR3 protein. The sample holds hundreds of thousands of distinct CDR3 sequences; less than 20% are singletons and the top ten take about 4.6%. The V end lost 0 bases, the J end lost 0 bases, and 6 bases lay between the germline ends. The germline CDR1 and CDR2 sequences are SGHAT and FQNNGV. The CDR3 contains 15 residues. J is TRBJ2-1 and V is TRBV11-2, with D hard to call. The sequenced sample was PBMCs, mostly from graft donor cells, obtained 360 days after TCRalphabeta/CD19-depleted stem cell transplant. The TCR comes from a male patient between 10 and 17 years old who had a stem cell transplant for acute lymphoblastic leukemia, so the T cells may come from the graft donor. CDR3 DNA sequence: TGTGCCAGCAGCTTAGAGGCGATCTCCTACAATGAGCAGTTCTTC. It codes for CASSLEAISYNEQFF.